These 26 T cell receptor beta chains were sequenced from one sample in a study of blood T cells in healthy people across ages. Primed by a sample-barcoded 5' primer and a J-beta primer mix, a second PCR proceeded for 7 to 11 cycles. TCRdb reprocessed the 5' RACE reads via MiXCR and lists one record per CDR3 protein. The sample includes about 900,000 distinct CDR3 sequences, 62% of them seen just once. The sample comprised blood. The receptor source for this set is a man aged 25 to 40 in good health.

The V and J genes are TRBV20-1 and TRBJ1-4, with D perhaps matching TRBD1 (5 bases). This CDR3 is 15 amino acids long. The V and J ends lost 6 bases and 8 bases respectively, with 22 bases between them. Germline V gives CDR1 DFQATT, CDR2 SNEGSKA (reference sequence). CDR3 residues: CSAPSGGVSEEKLFF. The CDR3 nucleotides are TGCAGTGCCCCAAGTGGGGGGGTGAGTGAAGAAAAACTGTTTTTT.

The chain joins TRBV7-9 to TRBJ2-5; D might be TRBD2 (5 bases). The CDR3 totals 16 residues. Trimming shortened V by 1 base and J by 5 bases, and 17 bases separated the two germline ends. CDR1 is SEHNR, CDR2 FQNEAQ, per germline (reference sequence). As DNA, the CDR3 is TGTGCCAGCAGCTTAGTGGCCTTACTAGAAACGGAGACCCAGTACTTC. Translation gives CASSLVALLETETQYF.

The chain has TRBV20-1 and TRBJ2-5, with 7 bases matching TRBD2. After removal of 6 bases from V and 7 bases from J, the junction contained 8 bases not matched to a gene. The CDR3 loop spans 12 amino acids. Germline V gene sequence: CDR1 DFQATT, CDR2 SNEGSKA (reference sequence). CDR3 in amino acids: CSATLGEGTQYF. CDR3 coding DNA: TGCAGTGCAACCCTAGGGGAGGGGACCCAGTACTTC.

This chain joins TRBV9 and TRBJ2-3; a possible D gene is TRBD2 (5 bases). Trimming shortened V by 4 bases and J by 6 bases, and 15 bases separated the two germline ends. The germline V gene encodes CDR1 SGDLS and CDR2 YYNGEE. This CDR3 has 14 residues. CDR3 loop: CASSLRVAPDTQYF. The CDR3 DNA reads TGTGCCAGCAGCCTTCGGGTAGCGCCGGATACGCAGTATTTT.

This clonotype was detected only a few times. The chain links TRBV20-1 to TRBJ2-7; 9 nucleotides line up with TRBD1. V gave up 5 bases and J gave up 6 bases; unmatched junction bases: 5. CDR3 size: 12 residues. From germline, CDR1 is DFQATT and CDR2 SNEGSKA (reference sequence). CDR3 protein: CSALQGAREQYF. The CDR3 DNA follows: TGCAGTGCTTTACAGGGGGCGCGCGAGCAGTACTTC.

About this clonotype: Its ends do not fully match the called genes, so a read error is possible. The CDR3 reads CVSSDQGGWSGYGYTF. DNA for the CDR3: TGTGTCAGCAGTGACCAAGGTGGCTGGAGCGGCTATGGCTACACCTTC. The rearrangement uses TRBV25-1 and TRBJ1-2; unclear D gene. CDR1 is MGHDK, CDR2 SYGVNS, per germline. This CDR3 contains 16 residues.

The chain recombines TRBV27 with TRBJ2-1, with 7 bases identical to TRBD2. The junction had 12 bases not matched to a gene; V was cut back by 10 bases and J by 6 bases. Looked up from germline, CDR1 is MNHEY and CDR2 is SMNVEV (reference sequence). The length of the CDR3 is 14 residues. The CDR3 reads CATSIAGPRNEQFF. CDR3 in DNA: TGTGCCACGTCGATAGCGGGCCCTCGCAATGAGCAGTTCTTC.

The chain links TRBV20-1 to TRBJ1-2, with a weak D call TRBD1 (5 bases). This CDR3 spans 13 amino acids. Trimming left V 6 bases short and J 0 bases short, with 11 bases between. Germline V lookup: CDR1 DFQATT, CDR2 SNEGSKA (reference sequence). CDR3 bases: TGCAGTGCCATGACAGTCCCTAACTATGGCTACACCTTC. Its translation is CSAMTVPNYGYTF.

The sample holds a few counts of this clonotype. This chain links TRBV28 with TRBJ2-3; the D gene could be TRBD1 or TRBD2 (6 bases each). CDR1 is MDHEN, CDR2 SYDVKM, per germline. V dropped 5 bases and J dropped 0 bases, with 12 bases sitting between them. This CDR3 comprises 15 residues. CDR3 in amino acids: CASSRTGASTDTQYF. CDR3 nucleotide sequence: TGTGCCAGCAGTCGGACGGGGGCCAGCACAGATACGCAGTATTTT.

This CDR3 reads CASSVDGGGLQPQHF. The CDR3 region has the DNA TGTGCCAGCAGCGTAGATGGGGGGGGGCTTCAGCCCCAGCATTTT. The chain uses TRBV9 and TRBJ1-5; perhaps TRBD1 as D (6 bases). The CDR3 contains 15 residues. Germline V gene data show CDR1 as SGDLS and CDR2 as YYNGEE. V shed 0 bases and J shed 6 bases, with 13 bases lying between them.

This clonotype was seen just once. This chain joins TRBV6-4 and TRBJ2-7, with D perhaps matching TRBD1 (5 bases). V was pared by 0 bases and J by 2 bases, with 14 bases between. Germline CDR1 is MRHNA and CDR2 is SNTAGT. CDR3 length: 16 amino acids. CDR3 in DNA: TGTGCCAGCAGTGACTCCACAGGTAGAGTTACCTACGAGCAGTACTTC. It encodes CASSDSTGRVTYEQYF.

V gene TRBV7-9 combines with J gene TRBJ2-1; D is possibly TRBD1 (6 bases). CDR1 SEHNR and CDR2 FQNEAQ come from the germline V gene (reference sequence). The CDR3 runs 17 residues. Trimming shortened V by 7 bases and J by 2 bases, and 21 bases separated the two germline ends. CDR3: CASNFDPQGRTYNEQFF. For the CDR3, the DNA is TGTGCCAGCAACTTCGACCCACAGGGTCGAACCTACAATGAGCAGTTCTTC.

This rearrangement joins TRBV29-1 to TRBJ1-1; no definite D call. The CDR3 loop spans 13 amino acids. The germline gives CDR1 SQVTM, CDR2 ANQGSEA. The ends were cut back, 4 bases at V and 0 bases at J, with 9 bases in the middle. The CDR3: CSVVSGLNTEAFF. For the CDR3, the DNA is TGCAGCGTTGTTTCAGGATTGAACACTGAAGCTTTCTTT.

The CDR3 DNA reads as TGTGCCAGCAGCAAAAGGGTGCTGCGGGTGGAGTACTTC. It is translated as CASSKRVLRVEYF. This chain uses TRBV21-1 with TRBJ2-4; the table's D call, TRBD2, has no DNA check behind it. TRBV21-1 is a listed pseudogene. This CDR3 has 13 amino acids.

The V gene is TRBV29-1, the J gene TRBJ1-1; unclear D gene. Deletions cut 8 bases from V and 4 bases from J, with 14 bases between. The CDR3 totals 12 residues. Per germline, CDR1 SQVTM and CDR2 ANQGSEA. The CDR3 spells CSIDKPGTEAFF. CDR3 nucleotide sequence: TGCAGCATCGACAAGCCGGGCACTGAAGCTTTCTTT.

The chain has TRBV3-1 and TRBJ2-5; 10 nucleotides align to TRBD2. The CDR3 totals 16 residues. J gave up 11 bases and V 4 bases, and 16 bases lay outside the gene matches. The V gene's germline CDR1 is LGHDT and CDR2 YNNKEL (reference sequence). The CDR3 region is CASSPAGLAGVNEQYF. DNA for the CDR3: TGTGCCAGCAGCCCGGCCGGCCTAGCGGGAGTCAATGAGCAGTACTTC.

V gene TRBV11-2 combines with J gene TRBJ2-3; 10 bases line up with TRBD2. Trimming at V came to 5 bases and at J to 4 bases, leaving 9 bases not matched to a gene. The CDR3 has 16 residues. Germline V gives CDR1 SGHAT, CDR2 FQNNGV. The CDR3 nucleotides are TGTGCCAGCAGCCCGGGGGTAGCGGGGGGCGCAGATACGCAGTATTTT. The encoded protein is CASSPGVAGGADTQYF.

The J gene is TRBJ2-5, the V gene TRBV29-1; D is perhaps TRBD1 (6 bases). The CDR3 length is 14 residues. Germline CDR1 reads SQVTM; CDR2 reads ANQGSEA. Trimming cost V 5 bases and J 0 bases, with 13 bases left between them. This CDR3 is CSVRTGLDQETQYF. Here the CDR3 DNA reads TGCAGCGTTCGTACAGGGTTAGACCAAGAGACCCAGTACTTC.

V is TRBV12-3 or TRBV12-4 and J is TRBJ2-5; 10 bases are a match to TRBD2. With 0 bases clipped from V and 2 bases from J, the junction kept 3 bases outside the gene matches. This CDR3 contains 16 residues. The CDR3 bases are TGTGCCAGCAGTTTAGCTATTAGCGGGGGGCAAGAGACCCAGTACTTC. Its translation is CASSLAISGGQETQYF.

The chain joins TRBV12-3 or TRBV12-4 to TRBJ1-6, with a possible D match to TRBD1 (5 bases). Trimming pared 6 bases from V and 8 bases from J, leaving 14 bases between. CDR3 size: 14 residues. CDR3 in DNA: TGTGCCAGCAGCCAGGACAACGGGGATTCACCCCTCCACTTT. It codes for CASSQDNGDSPLHF.

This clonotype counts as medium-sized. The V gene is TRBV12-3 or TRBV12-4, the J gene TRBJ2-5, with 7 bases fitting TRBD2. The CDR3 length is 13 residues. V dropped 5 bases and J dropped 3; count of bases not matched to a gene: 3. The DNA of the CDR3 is TGTGCCAGCAGTATGGGGGGGGAAGAGACCCAGTACTTC. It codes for CASSMGGEETQYF.

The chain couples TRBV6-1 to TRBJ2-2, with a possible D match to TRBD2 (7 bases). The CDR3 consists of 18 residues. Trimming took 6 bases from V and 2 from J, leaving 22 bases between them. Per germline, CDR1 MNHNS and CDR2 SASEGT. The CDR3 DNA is TGTGCCAGCAGCCCAGGAGTGGGAGGGGGGGCAAACACCGGGGAGCTGTTTTTT. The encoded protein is CASSPGVGGGANTGELFF.

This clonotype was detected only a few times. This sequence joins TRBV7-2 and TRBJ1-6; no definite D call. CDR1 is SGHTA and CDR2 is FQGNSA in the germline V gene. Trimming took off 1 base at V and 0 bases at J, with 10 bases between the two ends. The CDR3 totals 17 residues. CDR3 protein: CASSLDIVSSYNSPLHF. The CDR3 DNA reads TGTGCCAGCAGCTTAGACATTGTCAGCTCCTATAATTCACCCCTCCACTTT.

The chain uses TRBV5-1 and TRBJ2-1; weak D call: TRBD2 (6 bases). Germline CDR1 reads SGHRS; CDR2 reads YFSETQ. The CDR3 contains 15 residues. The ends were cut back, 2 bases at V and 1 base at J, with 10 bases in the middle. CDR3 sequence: CASSFPRESYNEQFF. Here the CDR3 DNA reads TGCGCCAGCAGCTTCCCCCGGGAGTCCTACAATGAGCAGTTCTTC.

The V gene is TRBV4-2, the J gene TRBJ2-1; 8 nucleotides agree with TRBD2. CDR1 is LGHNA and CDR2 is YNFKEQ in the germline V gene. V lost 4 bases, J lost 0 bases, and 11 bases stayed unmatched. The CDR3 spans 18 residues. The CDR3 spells CASSPGGGSGSSYNEQFF. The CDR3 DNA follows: TGTGCCAGCAGCCCCGGCGGGGGGTCGGGTAGCTCCTACAATGAGCAGTTCTTC.

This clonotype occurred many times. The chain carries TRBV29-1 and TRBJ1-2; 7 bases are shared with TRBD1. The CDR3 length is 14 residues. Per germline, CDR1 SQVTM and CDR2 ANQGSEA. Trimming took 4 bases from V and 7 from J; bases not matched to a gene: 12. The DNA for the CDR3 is TGCAGCGTTGTTGCGAATCAGGGGGACCGTGGCTACACCTTC. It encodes CSVVANQGDRGYTF.